This passage covers 32 T cell receptor beta chains from one sample sequenced in a study of blood T cell repertoires in COVID-19. TCRdb's table, derived via immunoSEQ multiplex PCR, lists solely in-frame clones and lacks some. The data contain just over 70,000 clones, more than 75% of them singletons. Specimen: peripheral blood. The receptor set was obtained from a human donor in a cohort sampled during active COVID-19.

This clone was detected only a few times. CDR3 nucleotides: TGTGCCAGCAGGGACAGGAACTATGGCTACACCTTC. This translates into CASRDRNYGYTF. The V and J genes are TRBV2 and TRBJ1-2, with 7 nucleotides matching TRBD1. CDR3 length equals 12 residues. Germline trimming cut 6 bases from V and 2 bases from J; bases unmatched to any gene: 0. Germline-derived CDR1 and CDR2 are SNHLY and FYNNEI.

The CDR3 loop is CASSYSPDRGLNEQYF. The CDR3 coding sequence is TGTGCCAGCAGTTACTCCCCGGACAGGGGGCTGAACGAGCAGTACTTC. The chain couples TRBV6-2 or TRBV6-3 to TRBJ2-7; TRBD1 aligns across 11 bases. Germline trimming cut 0 bases from V and 5 bases from J; bases unmatched to any gene: 6. The germline gives CDR1 MNHEY, CDR2 SVGEGT. The CDR3 totals 16 residues.

This rearrangement joins TRBV5-1 to TRBJ2-7; D is perhaps TRBD1 (6 bases). V was shortened by 7 bases and J by 2 bases, with 19 bases between the two germline ends. CDR1 and CDR2 from the germline V gene are SGHRS and YFSETQ. This CDR3 comprises 15 residues. CDR3 bases: TGCGCCAGCCGATATGGGGGCCTAGGCACCTACGAGCAGTACTTC. Protein product: CASRYGGLGTYEQYF.

The CDR3 sequence is CASSQTVSYEQYF. The CDR3 DNA follows: TGTGCCAGCAGCCAGACAGTCTCCTACGAGCAGTACTTC. The V and J genes are TRBV14 and TRBJ2-7, with D maybe TRBD1 (5 bases). Trimming pared 3 bases from V and 0 bases from J, leaving 6 bases between. Germline values: CDR1 SGHDN, CDR2 FVKESK. This CDR3 region has 13 residues.

CDR3 sequence reads: CAISEGQGVNTEAFF. In DNA form, the CDR3 reads TGTGCCATCAGTGAGGGACAGGGGGTGAACACTGAAGCTTTCTTT. V is TRBV10-3 and J is TRBJ1-1; 10 bases line up with TRBD1. CDR3 length: 15 residues. Germline CDR1 reads ENHRY; CDR2 reads SYGVKD. V was pared by 2 bases and J by 0 bases, with 0 bases of the junction left unmatched.

Comment on this clone: A read error may produce the germline difference seen at one junction end. V is TRBV2 and J is TRBJ1-1, with 8 bases fitting TRBD1. From germline, CDR1 is SNHLY and CDR2 FYNNEI. The length of the CDR3 is 17 residues. Here the CDR3 reads CASSEGEMAGGTTEAFF. CDR3 sequence (DNA): TGTGCCAGCAGCGAAGGGGAAATGGCAGGGGGCACCACTGAAGCTTTCTTT.

The chain is built from TRBV7-9 and TRBJ1-1; D is possibly TRBD1 (6 bases). This CDR3 has 13 amino acids. In germline, CDR1 is SEHNR, CDR2 FQNEAQ (reference sequence). V shed 8 bases and J shed 9 bases, with 19 bases lying between them. The CDR3 DNA follows: TGTGCCAGCTGTCCGGGGGGCCCGGGAAAAGCTTTCTTT. Translation: CASCPGGPGKAFF.

This chain uses TRBV11-2 with TRBJ2-7; TRBD1 matches at 8 bases. J was trimmed by 5 bases and V by 1 base; bases with no gene match: 7. The CDR3 has 15 residues. Germline V gives CDR1 SGHAT, CDR2 FQNNGV. CDR3 region: CASSLGAGGGDEQYF. The CDR3 DNA follows: TGTGCCAGCAGCTTAGGCGCAGGGGGCGGCGACGAGCAGTACTTC.

The genes are TRBV28 and TRBJ1-5; 8 bases are a match to TRBD1. Germline V CDR1 and CDR2: MDHEN, SYDVKM. J gave up 7 bases and V 5 bases, and 13 bases lay outside the gene matches. The CDR3 spans 16 residues. CDR3 amino acids: CASSPLHQGAGQPQHF. CDR3 sequence (DNA): TGTGCCAGCAGTCCCCTTCACCAGGGGGCCGGCCAGCCCCAGCATTTT.

The CDR3 here is CASSVSGGALVETQYF. The CDR3 nucleotides read TGTGCCAGCAGCGTTAGCGGGGGGGCCTTAGTAGAGACCCAGTACTTC. The V and J genes are TRBV9 and TRBJ2-5, with 11 positions matching TRBD2. The CDR3 extends over 16 amino acids. Per the germline V gene, CDR1 is SGDLS and CDR2 is YYNGEE. The trim removed 2 bases at V and 4 bases at J, leaving 7 bases unmatched.

The V gene is TRBV9, the J gene TRBJ1-2; the match to TRBD1 covers 8 bases. This CDR3 is 13 amino acids long. Germline V gene sequence: CDR1 SGDLS, CDR2 YYNGEE. With V trimmed by 3 bases and J by 3 bases, 1 base remained unmatched. CDR3 sequence: CASSATGDYGYTF. The CDR3 region has the DNA TGTGCCAGCAGCGCGACAGGGGACTATGGCTACACCTTC.

The CDR3 DNA reads TGCGCCAGCAGCTTGGGACAGGGTTCCTACGAGCAGTACTTC. Translation: CASSLGQGSYEQYF. The V call is TRBV5-1, the J call TRBJ2-7; 7 bases match TRBD1. The CDR3 length is 14 residues. V shed 0 bases and J 1 base; nucleotides not matched to a gene: 1. The germline V gene has CDR1 SGHRS and CDR2 YFSETQ.

This chain connects TRBV5-1 to TRBJ2-3; 11 nucleotides agree with TRBD1. The CDR3 sequence is 16 residues long. Germline V gene lookup returns CDR1 SGHRS and CDR2 YFSETQ. V was clipped by 2 bases and J by 5 bases; unmatched bases: 7. The CDR3 nucleotides read TGCGCCAGCAGCTTCCGGGACAGGGGGGTAGGAGATACGCAGTATTTT. Protein sequence: CASSFRDRGVGDTQYF.

This chain uses TRBV15 with TRBJ1-2; D not resolved. V lost 1 base and J 0 bases, leaving 9 bases between the germline ends. The CDR3 runs 15 residues. Germline loops: CDR1 LNHNV, CDR2 YYDKDF (reference sequence). The CDR3 region is CATSRGYATNYGYTF. The DNA of the CDR3 is TGTGCCACCAGCAGAGGTTATGCTACTAACTATGGCTACACCTTC.

The chain uses TRBV18 and TRBJ1-5; a possible D gene is TRBD1 (5 bases). This CDR3 is 14 amino acids long. Germline-derived CDR1 and CDR2 are KGHSH and LQKENI. Trimming cost V 6 bases and J 7 bases, with 16 bases left between them. Here the CDR3 DNA reads TGTGCCAGCTCCCTGTTCAGGGTACGGCAGCCCCAGCATTTT. It translates to CASSLFRVRQPQHF. The variable domain in full, completed from reference TRBV18 and TRBJ1-5, reads NAGVMQNPRHLVRRRGQEARLRCSPMKGHSHVYWYRQLPEEGLKFMVYLQKENIIDESGMPKERFSAEFPKEGPSILRIQQVVRGDSAAYFCASSLFRVRQPQHFGDGTRLSIL.

The gene calls are TRBV12-3 or TRBV12-4 and TRBJ1-1, with a possible D match to TRBD1 (6 bases). CDR3 length: 13 amino acids. V lost 5 bases and J 11 bases, leaving 18 bases between the germline ends. CDR3 region: CASSPLQGERAFF. DNA of the CDR3: TGTGCCAGCAGTCCCCTACAGGGAGAAAGGGCTTTCTTT.

This chain joins TRBV7-2 and TRBJ2-7, with D possibly TRBD1 on 6 matching bases. Germline values: CDR1 SGHTA, CDR2 FQGNSA. The CDR3 totals 12 residues. The V end was cut by 4 bases, the J end by 6 bases, with 10 bases between. The CDR3 region is CASSYTGPEQYF. The CDR3 nucleotides read TGTGCCAGCAGCTATACAGGGCCCGAGCAGTACTTC. The complete variable domain, with remaining parts taken from reference TRBV7-2 and TRBJ2-7, reads GAGVSQSPSNKVTEKGKDVELRCDPISGHTALYWYRQSLGQGLEFLIYFQGNSAPDKSGLPSDRFSAERTGGSVSTLTIQRTQQEDSAVYLCASSYTGPEQYFGPGTRLTVT.

The J gene is TRBJ1-6, the V gene TRBV4-1; D possibly corresponds to TRBD1 (6 bases). The CDR3 covers 17 residues. Trimming stripped 0 bases from V and 7 bases from J, with 16 bases between. CDR1 MGHRA and CDR2 YSYEKL come from the germline V gene. CDR3 in DNA: TGCGCCAGCAGCCAAGATGGTGGGGGGGCGAGGAATTCACCCCTCCACTTT. This gives the protein CASSQDGGGARNSPLHF.

The rearrangement links TRBV28 to TRBJ1-2, with 8 bases matching TRBD1. The CDR3 extends over 13 amino acids. The germline V gene has CDR1 MDHEN and CDR2 SYDVKM. The V segment lost 6 bases and the J segment 6 bases; nucleotides outside the gene matches: 6. DNA for the CDR3: TGTGCCAGCAGCGGACAGGGCTTGAATGGCTACACCTTC. Amino acids: CASSGQGLNGYTF.

The chain has TRBV5-1 and TRBJ2-5, with 8 bases identical to TRBD1. This CDR3 is 14 amino acids long. V was pared by 0 bases and J by 5 bases, with 3 bases of the junction left unmatched. The germline CDR1 and CDR2 sequences are SGHRS and YFSETQ. The CDR3 region is CASSLAGQVETQYF. CDR3 in DNA: TGCGCCAGCAGCTTGGCGGGACAGGTGGAGACCCAGTACTTC.

V and J are TRBV4-2 and TRBJ2-7; 8 bases fit TRBD2. Looked up from germline, CDR1 is LGHNA and CDR2 is YNFKEQ. This CDR3 has 13 amino acids. The V gene end was trimmed by 0 bases and the J gene end by 7 bases; junction bases not matched to a gene: 2. This CDR3 reads CASSQDGGGEQYF. The CDR3 nucleotides are TGTGCCAGCAGCCAAGACGGCGGGGGGGAGCAGTACTTC.

The chain recombines TRBV29-1 with TRBJ1-2; the D gene is possibly TRBD1 (5 bases). Germline CDR1 reads SQVTM; CDR2 reads ANQGSEA. CDR3 length equals 9 residues. V lost 7 bases and J 7 bases, leaving 7 bases between the germline ends. CDR3 amino acids: CSAGSGYTF. CDR3 DNA: TGCAGCGCAGGGAGTGGCTACACCTTC.

This sequence joins TRBV9 and TRBJ2-7; TRBD1 agrees at 9 bases. Germline V gene data show CDR1 as SGDLS and CDR2 as YYNGEE. CDR3 length: 16 amino acids. V shed 5 bases, J shed 0 bases, and the junction held 9 bases outside the gene matches. CDR3 sequence reads: CASSRTGTGSSYEQYF. The CDR3 DNA reads as TGTGCCAGCAGTCGAACCGGGACAGGGAGCTCCTACGAGCAGTACTTC.

This chain connects TRBV21-1 to TRBJ2-7; the table's D gene call, TRBD1, was not cross checked with the DNA. TRBV21-1 is marked as a pseudogene. The length of the CDR3 is 15 residues. CDR3 amino acids: CASTLRQGGSYEQYF. CDR3 DNA sequence: TGTGCCAGCACCCTCAGACAGGGGGGCTCCTACGAGCAGTACTTC.

In nucleotides, the CDR3 is TGTGCCAGCAGTTCGTTGGGGGCGCCCCTCTATAATTCACCCCTCCACTTT. Amino acids: CASSSLGAPLYNSPLHF. This chain joins TRBV6-2 or TRBV6-3 and TRBJ1-6; D is perhaps TRBD1 (6 bases). The CDR3 length is 17 residues. V was clipped by 4 bases and J by 3 bases, with 16 bases between them. Germline CDR1 is MNHEY and CDR2 is SVGEGT.

The chain uses TRBV11-2 and TRBJ2-7, with TRBD1 identical over 8 bases. V was pared by 3 bases and J by 3 bases, with 4 bases of the junction left unmatched. The CDR3 contains 14 residues. Germline loops: CDR1 SGHAT, CDR2 FQNNGV. The CDR3 sequence: CASSFGQGGYEQYF. In DNA form, the CDR3 reads TGTGCCAGCAGCTTCGGACAGGGAGGCTACGAGCAGTACTTC.

This clone was counted a few times. The chain carries TRBV5-6 and TRBJ1-1; no clear D gene. The CDR3 is 13 amino acids. Germline lookup yields CDR1 SGHDT and CDR2 YYEEEE. Trimming took 2 bases from V and 1 from J, leaving 6 bases between them. The CDR3 region has the DNA TGTGCCAGCAGCTTTGGCAGGAACACTGAAGCTTTCTTT. Translating gives CASSFGRNTEAFF. The full variable domain, with the rest looked up from reference TRBV5-6 and TRBJ1-1, is DAGVTQSPTHLIKTRGQQVTLRCSPKSGHDTVSWYQQALGQGPQFIFQYYEEEERQRGNFPDRFSGHQFPNYSSELNVNALLLGDSALYLCASSFGRNTEAFFGQGTRLTVV.

The rearrangement joins TRBV7-8 to TRBJ1-5, with D possibly TRBD1 on 5 matching bases. V was trimmed by 7 bases and J by 11 bases, leaving 21 bases between them. CDR1 and CDR2 from the germline V gene are SGHVS and FQNEAQ. The CDR3 is made up of 14 amino acids. CDR3 loop: CASTQSGTARTQHF. The CDR3 nucleotides read TGTGCCAGCACCCAGAGCGGGACGGCACGGACCCAGCATTTT.

The J gene is TRBJ2-7, the V gene TRBV11-1, with 8 bases aligning to TRBD1. Germline CDR1 and CDR2: SGHAT and FQDESV (reference sequence). V shed 5 bases and J 3 bases; nucleotides not matched to a gene: 3. This CDR3 has 13 residues. The CDR3 is CASSPGGRYEQYF. DNA of the CDR3: TGTGCCAGCAGCCCAGGGGGCCGCTACGAGCAGTACTTC.

The rearrangement uses TRBV10-1 and TRBJ2-7; 15 bases line up with TRBD2. The CDR3 sequence is 18 residues long. Germline V CDR1 and CDR2: WNHNN, SYGVQD (reference sequence). Trimming cost V 7 bases and J 3 bases; bases outside gene matches: 13. For the CDR3, the DNA is TGCGCCAGCAAAGAGGGGACTAGCGGGGGGCCCGTAGGCTACGAGCAGTACTTC. Amino acids: CASKEGTSGGPVGYEQYF.

This chain links TRBV27 with TRBJ1-1, with a tentative D call TRBD1 (6 bases). Trimming pared 2 bases from V and 1 base from J, leaving 17 bases between. There are 17 residues in the CDR3. From germline, CDR1 is MNHEY and CDR2 SMNVEV (reference sequence). The DNA for the CDR3 is TGTGCCAGCAGTTTAGGGAGTTCGCAGGGGCCGAACACTGAAGCTTTCTTT. The encoded protein is CASSLGSSQGPNTEAFF.

The chain links TRBV27 to TRBJ1-2, with TRBD1 matching 7 bases. Germline V gene lookup returns CDR1 MNHEY and CDR2 SMNVEV (reference sequence). Trimming took 6 bases from V and 4 from J; bases not matched to a gene: 5. The CDR3 covers 13 residues. CDR3 sequence: CASRKGQLYGYTF. In DNA, the CDR3 is TGTGCCAGCAGAAAGGGACAGCTCTATGGCTACACCTTC.